Below, one TCR beta chain is given with its context. Its recognized antigen is unknown. No much larger clonotype is one base removed from it; base qualities were not supplied. The sample belongs to a study of T cells after yellow fever vaccination (dated by TCRdb to the late 2010s). Concerning the study at large: The SMART-Seq v4 Ultra Low Input RNA kit was used to prepare libraries from fractions with low cell numbers. To follow T-cell clones before and after primary and booster YFV17D yellow fever vaccination, bulk TCR alpha and beta repertoires were sequenced over time. Two healthy male donors made up the cohort, one aged 18 to 30 years and the other aged 30 to 40 years. Blood was collected at multiple timepoints before and after primary and secondary immunization, and bulk PBMC replicates and cell subsets were isolated. Here is what the overall study found, with its caveats: A small fraction of clonotypes showed up in both the CD4 and CD8 compartments, probably as a result of convergent recombination. FACS-sorted repertoires could contain abundant contaminating clonotypes from the bulk population, so computational filtering was required. Because the study included only a couple of donors, the extent to which the findings can be generalized is limited. After the booster, most clones that had expanded after primary vaccination were detected again (about 95% of CD4 and around 88% of CD8), suggesting broad maintenance of memory. The secondary T-cell response was found to be weaker but faster than the primary response, with a peak reached on day 5 rather than on day 15.

TCRdb shows the sequencer as Illumina NovaSeq 6000. Synthesis of TCR cDNA relied on 5'RACE template switching, a step that introduced a universal primer site along with unique molecular identifiers. Priming for cDNA synthesis came from both the TCR alpha and TCR beta constant segments. Two PCR steps were used to amplify libraries, with sample barcodes and sequencing adapters being added in the second step. Sequencing of libraries was done on Illumina HiSeq 2500 (2x100 bp) or NovaSeq (2x150 bp). The study's processing was this. Reads were demultiplexed and collapsed into UMI consensus sequences with MIGEC, and V(D)J alignment was performed with MiXCR. Vaccine-responding clonotypes were identified with edgeR using replicate PBMC samples, with FDR below 0.01 and a log2 fold change above 5 up to day 15 being required. Bulk clonotypes were assigned CD4 or CD8 identity according to which sequenced CD4 or CD8 repertoire held them at higher abundance. The raw public reads went through TCRdb reprocessing: fastp at Q25, MiXCR clone calling, in-frame beta chains kept. Merged by CDR3 protein, the rows form single entries marked with the most common genes and DNA. The V and J calls and clone size are TCRdb's, not the authors'. This sample has some 160,000 distinct CDR3 sequences in its table, and about a tenth of those were observed once. In total, the top ten clones hold about a third of the sample.

The treatment or condition label of this sample denotes: live attenuated yellow fever vaccine strain. PBMCs were isolated from peripheral blood using a standard Ficoll-Paque protocol. CD4 and CD8 T-cell fractions were isolated with Dynabeads CD4 and CD8 positive selection kits. TriZol was used to extract RNA from bulk PBMCs, from CD4 and CD8 fractions, and from dextramer-positive and dextramer-negative fractions. From the cysteine through the phenylalanine, the CDR3 covers 15 amino acids. Of the read, only the CDR3 DNA is kept; its 45 bases are in frame from base 1. From the germline V gene, CDR1 is KGHDR and CDR2 is SFDVKD. Here V drops 6 bases and J drops 5 bases, and the junction holds 9 bases not matched to any gene.

The specimen comprised CD8+ T cells sorted from PBMCs, sampled 45 days after the yellow fever booster vaccination. The chain is encoded by TRBV24-1 joined to TRBJ2-1; TRBD1 agrees with 7 junctional bases. The TCR comes from a man aged 18 to 30 who received the YFV17D yellow fever vaccine. In nucleotide form, the sequence is TGTGCCACCAGTCATCCCGGGACAGATCACAATGAGCAGTTCTTC. It is translated as CATSHPGTDHNEQFF.